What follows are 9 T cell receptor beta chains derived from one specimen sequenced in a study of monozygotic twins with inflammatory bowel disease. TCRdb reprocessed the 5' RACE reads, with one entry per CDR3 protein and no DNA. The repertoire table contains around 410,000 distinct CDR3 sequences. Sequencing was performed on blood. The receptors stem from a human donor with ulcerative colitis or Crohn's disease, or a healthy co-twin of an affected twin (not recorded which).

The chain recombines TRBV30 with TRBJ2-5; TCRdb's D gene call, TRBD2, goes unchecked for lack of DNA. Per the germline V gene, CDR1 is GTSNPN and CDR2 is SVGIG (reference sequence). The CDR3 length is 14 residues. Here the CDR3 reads CAWRDRGGIETQYF.

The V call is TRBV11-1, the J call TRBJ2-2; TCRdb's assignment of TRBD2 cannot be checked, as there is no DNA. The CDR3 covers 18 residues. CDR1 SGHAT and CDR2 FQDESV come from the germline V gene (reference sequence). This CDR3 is CASSLALSGSTNTGELFF.

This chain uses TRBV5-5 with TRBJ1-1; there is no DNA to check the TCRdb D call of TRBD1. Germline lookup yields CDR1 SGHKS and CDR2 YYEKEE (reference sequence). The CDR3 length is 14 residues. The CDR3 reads CASSLGLGPTEAFF. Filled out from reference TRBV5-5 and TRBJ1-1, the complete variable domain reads DAGVTQSPTHLIKTRGQQVTLRCSPISGHKSVSWYQQVLGQGPQFIFQYYEKEERGRGNFPDRFSARQFPNYSSELNVNALLLGDSALYLCASSLGLGPTEAFFGQGTRLTVV.

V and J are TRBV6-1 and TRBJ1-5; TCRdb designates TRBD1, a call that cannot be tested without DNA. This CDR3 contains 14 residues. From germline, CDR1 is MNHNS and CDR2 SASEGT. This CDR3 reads CASSEGGRNQPQHF.

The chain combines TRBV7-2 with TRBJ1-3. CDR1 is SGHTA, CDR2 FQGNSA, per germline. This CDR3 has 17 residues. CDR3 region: CASSLVRFGEQGNTINF. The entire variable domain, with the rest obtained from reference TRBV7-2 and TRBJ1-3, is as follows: GAGVSQSPSNKVTEKGKDVELRCDPISGHTALYWYRQSLGQGLEFLIYFQGNSAPDKSGLPSDRFSAERTGGSVSTLTIQRTQQEDSAVYLCASSLVRFGEQGNTINFGEGSWLTVV.

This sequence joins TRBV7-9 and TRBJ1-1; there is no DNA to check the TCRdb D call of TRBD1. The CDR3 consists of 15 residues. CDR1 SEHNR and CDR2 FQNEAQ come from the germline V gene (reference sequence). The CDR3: CASSFRTGERSEAFF.

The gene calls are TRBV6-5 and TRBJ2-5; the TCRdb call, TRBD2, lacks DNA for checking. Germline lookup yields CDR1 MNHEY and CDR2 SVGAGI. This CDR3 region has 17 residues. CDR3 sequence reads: CASSYSGGRGYQETQYF.

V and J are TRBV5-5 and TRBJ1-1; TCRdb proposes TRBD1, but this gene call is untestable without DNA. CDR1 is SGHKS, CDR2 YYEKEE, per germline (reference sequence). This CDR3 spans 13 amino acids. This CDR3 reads CASSVTQGPEAFF.

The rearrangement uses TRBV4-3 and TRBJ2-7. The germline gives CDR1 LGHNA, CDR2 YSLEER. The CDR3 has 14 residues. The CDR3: CASSQGLTSYEQYF.